The 20 T cell receptor beta chains below all came from one sample that was sequenced in a study of blood T cell repertoires in COVID-19. Generated by immunoSEQ multiplex PCR, the TCRdb table keeps only in-frame clones and is missing some. This table has roughly 58,000 clones, approximately 88% appearing once. Sequenced sample: peripheral blood. These receptors came from a man in his 70s with active COVID-19.

This chain links TRBV9 with TRBJ2-7; 9 bases agree with TRBD2. Trimming at V came to 5 bases and at J to 2 bases, leaving 5 bases not matched to a gene. Germline assignment: CDR1 SGDLS and CDR2 YYNGEE. The CDR3 consists of 14 residues. The chain's CDR3 is CASSRGRGPYEQYF. CDR3 in DNA: TGTGCCAGCAGTCGCGGGAGGGGTCCCTACGAGCAGTACTTC.

On this clone: This sample includes further DNA sequences coding for the same CDR3. V is TRBV7-2 and J is TRBJ2-3, with D unresolved. Per germline, CDR1 SGHTA and CDR2 FQGNSA. V gave up 5 bases and J gave up 1 base, with 4 bases separating them. CDR3 size: 12 residues. CDR3 loop: CASSRGTDTQYF. The CDR3 nucleotides read TGTGCCAGCAGCCGCGGCACAGATACGCAGTATTTT.

The chain combines TRBV7-2 with TRBJ2-7; 7 positions agree with TRBD1. The length of the CDR3 is 15 residues. CDR1 is SGHTA and CDR2 is FQGNSA in the germline V gene. V lost 5 bases and J lost 0; bases outside the gene matches: 7. The CDR3 nucleotides read TGTGCCAGCAGCGGTCGGGCAGGGGGCTCCTACGAGCAGTACTTC. It translates to CASSGRAGGSYEQYF. The whole variable domain, filled in from reference TRBV7-2 and TRBJ2-7, reads GAGVSQSPSNKVTEKGKDVELRCDPISGHTALYWYRQSLGQGLEFLIYFQGNSAPDKSGLPSDRFSAERTGGSVSTLTIQRTQQEDSAVYLCASSGRAGGSYEQYFGPGTRLTVT.

The J gene is TRBJ1-1, the V gene TRBV5-6; 7 positions agree with TRBD1. Germline values: CDR1 SGHDT, CDR2 YYEEEE. V shed 1 base and J 0 bases; nucleotides not matched to a gene: 3. The CDR3 length is 15 residues. The CDR3 sequence: CASSLWTGVNTEAFF. The CDR3 region has the DNA TGTGCCAGCAGCTTGTGGACAGGAGTGAACACTGAAGCTTTCTTT.

The chain is built from TRBV7-2 and TRBJ2-3; 7 nucleotides match TRBD2. The trim removed 1 base at V and 3 bases at J, leaving 4 bases unmatched. The CDR3 extends over 15 amino acids. Germline assignment: CDR1 SGHTA and CDR2 FQGNSA. CDR3 residues: CASSLVGGPTDTQYF. The CDR3 region has the DNA TGTGCCAGCAGCTTAGTGGGAGGGCCAACAGATACGCAGTATTTT.

The V and J genes are TRBV5-6 and TRBJ1-5; D remains unclear. Germline-derived CDR1 and CDR2 are SGHDT and YYEEEE. The CDR3 contains 15 residues. Trimming took off 4 bases at V and 0 bases at J, with 11 bases between the two ends. CDR3 bases: TGTGCCAGCAGCCCAGGCCCTTCTAGCAATCAGCCCCAGCATTTT. Translated, it gives CASSPGPSSNQPQHF.

This chain connects TRBV2 to TRBJ2-1, with TRBD2 identical over 8 bases. The CDR3 is 17 residues long. CDR1 and CDR2 (germline): SNHLY, FYNNEI. The J segment lost 7 bases and the V segment lost 1 base, leaving 12 bases of the junction unmatched. The DNA of the CDR3 is TGTGCCAGCAGTGAAGGGATTGGGGTAGCGGGAAGGAATGAGCAGTTCTTC. It is translated as CASSEGIGVAGRNEQFF. The full variable domain, with the rest looked up from reference TRBV2 and TRBJ2-1, is EPEVTQTPSHQVTQMGQEVILRCVPISNHLYFYWYRQILGQKVEFLVSFYNNEISEKSEIFDDQFSVERPDGSNFTLKIRSTKLEDSAMYFCASSEGIGVAGRNEQFFGPGTRLTVL.

This chain links TRBV7-6 with TRBJ1-1, with 10 nucleotides matching TRBD1. Trimming cost V 6 bases and J 4 bases; bases outside gene matches: 11. Per the germline V gene, CDR1 is SGHVS and CDR2 is FNYEAQ. The CDR3 runs 16 residues. The CDR3 coding sequence is TGTGCCAGCAGTTGGACAGGGGGTCCCGTGGGCACTGAAGCTTTCTTT. It yields the protein CASSWTGGPVGTEAFF.

This chain joins TRBV6-4 and TRBJ2-2, with a weak D call TRBD1 (5 bases). The CDR3 covers 12 residues. V lost 4 bases and J 7 bases, leaving 7 bases between the germline ends. In germline, CDR1 is MRHNA, CDR2 SNTAGT. The CDR3 is CASSAQGGELFF. The CDR3 coding sequence is TGTGCCAGCAGTGCCCAGGGCGGGGAGCTGTTTTTT.

V and J are TRBV24-1 and TRBJ2-3, with TRBD1 matching over 8 bases. The CDR3 is 16 residues long. Looked up from germline, CDR1 is KGHDR and CDR2 is SFDVKD. V was clipped by 3 bases and J by 2 bases; unmatched bases: 6. The CDR3 is CATSDPGTGTTDTQYF. In DNA form, the CDR3 reads TGTGCCACCAGTGATCCCGGGACAGGAACCACAGATACGCAGTATTTT.

This chain's CDR3 is CSVEDRGLHSYEQYF. For the CDR3, the DNA is TGCAGCGTTGAAGATCGAGGGCTTCACTCCTACGAGCAGTACTTC. V gene TRBV29-1 combines with J gene TRBJ2-7; TRBD2 is a possible D gene (5 bases). Trimming cost V 0 bases and J 0 bases, with 12 bases left between them. Germline CDR1 SQVTM, CDR2 ANQGSEA. This CDR3 has 15 amino acids.

The V call is TRBV6-5, the J call TRBJ1-1; perhaps TRBD1 as D (6 bases). V shed 4 bases and J shed 4 bases, with 10 bases lying between them. This CDR3 has 13 amino acids. Per the germline V gene, CDR1 is MNHEY and CDR2 is SVGAGI. In nucleotides, the CDR3 is TGTGCCAGCAGTTCCAGGGGTAGCACTGAAGCTTTCTTT. Translating gives CASSSRGSTEAFF.

The rearrangement uses TRBV10-3 and TRBJ2-1; 16 bases map to TRBD2. The CDR3 loop spans 18 amino acids. The V and J ends lost 9 bases and 1 base, in that order; junction bases with no gene match: 9. CDR1 is ENHRY and CDR2 is SYGVKD in the germline V gene. The CDR3 coding sequence is TGTGCCATAGGGGGACTAGCGGGAGGGTCGATATCCTACAATGAGCAGTTCTTC. Amino acid sequence: CAIGGLAGGSISYNEQFF.

This chain uses TRBV7-9 with TRBJ2-3; the match to TRBD2 covers 9 bases. The CDR3 is made up of 16 amino acids. Germline loops: CDR1 SEHNR, CDR2 FQNEAQ (reference sequence). J gave up 2 bases and V 10 bases, and 13 bases lay outside the gene matches. The CDR3 region is CAIPPRLAGTTDTQYF. As DNA, the CDR3 is TGTGCCATCCCGCCCCGGCTAGCGGGGACCACAGATACGCAGTATTTT.

The chain combines TRBV7-7 with TRBJ2-3; D not resolved. Germline V CDR1 and CDR2: SSHAT, FNYEAQ (reference sequence). V was trimmed by 5 bases and J by 3 bases, leaving 9 bases between them. The CDR3 spans 13 residues. The CDR3: CASSGSSTDTQYF. The CDR3, as DNA: TGTGCCAGCAGCGGTAGCTCAACAGATACGCAGTATTTT.

V and J are TRBV4-3 and TRBJ2-2; TRBD2 agrees at 15 bases. Germline CDR1 is LGHNA and CDR2 is YSLEER. J gave up 6 bases and V 1 base, and 6 bases lay outside the gene matches. The CDR3 has 18 residues. CDR3 region: CASSQGGGLAGGAGELFF. CDR3 nucleotides: TGCGCCAGCAGCCAAGGAGGAGGACTAGCGGGAGGGGCCGGGGAGCTGTTTTTT.

This clone was counted between two and nine times. The rearrangement joins TRBV3-1 (or the pseudogene TRBV3-2) to TRBJ2-7, with D perhaps TRBD1 (5 bases). V lost 2 bases to trimming and J lost 2 bases, with 16 bases between them. This CDR3 contains 16 residues. CDR1 is LGHDT and CDR2 is YNNKEL in the germline V gene (reference sequence). CDR3 sequence (DNA): TGTGCCAGCAGCCAATCGCTGACAGCGCTCCCCTACGAGCAGTACTTC. Translating gives CASSQSLTALPYEQYF.

This chain connects TRBV27 to TRBJ2-7; D possibly corresponds to TRBD1 (5 bases). The V end lost 3 bases, the J end lost 2 bases, and 8 bases lay between the germline ends. The germline gives CDR1 MNHEY, CDR2 SMNVEV (reference sequence). The CDR3 contains 13 residues. This chain's CDR3 is CASSLDTAYEQYF. DNA of the CDR3: TGTGCCAGCAGTTTGGACACTGCCTACGAGCAGTACTTC.

This clone was seen just once. The rearrangement joins TRBV7-9 to TRBJ2-1; 8 bases are shared with TRBD2. V lost 1 base and J lost 5; bases outside the gene matches: 16. Germline V lookup: CDR1 SEHNR, CDR2 FQNEAQ (reference sequence). CDR3 length: 19 residues. The CDR3 spells CASSLVGVRERERDNEQFF. The DNA for the CDR3 is TGTGCCAGCAGCTTAGTAGGGGTGAGGGAGCGGGAGAGGGACAATGAGCAGTTCTTC. Full variable domain (missing parts from reference TRBV7-9 and TRBJ2-1): DTGVSQNPRHKITKRGQNVTFRCDPISEHNRLYWYRQTLGQGPEFLTYFQNEAQLEKSRLLSDRFSAERPKGSFSTLEIQRTEQGDSAMYLCASSLVGVRERERDNEQFFGPGTRLTVL.

The CDR3 region is CASSPGTGDNYGYTF. CDR3 nucleotides: TGTGCCAGCAGCCCCGGGACAGGGGACAACTATGGCTACACCTTC. The chain has TRBV5-6 and TRBJ1-2; 10 nucleotides agree with TRBD1. The ends lost 4 bases at V and 2 bases at J; junction bases unmatched: 5. The CDR3 consists of 15 residues. Germline CDR1 reads SGHDT; CDR2 reads YYEEEE.